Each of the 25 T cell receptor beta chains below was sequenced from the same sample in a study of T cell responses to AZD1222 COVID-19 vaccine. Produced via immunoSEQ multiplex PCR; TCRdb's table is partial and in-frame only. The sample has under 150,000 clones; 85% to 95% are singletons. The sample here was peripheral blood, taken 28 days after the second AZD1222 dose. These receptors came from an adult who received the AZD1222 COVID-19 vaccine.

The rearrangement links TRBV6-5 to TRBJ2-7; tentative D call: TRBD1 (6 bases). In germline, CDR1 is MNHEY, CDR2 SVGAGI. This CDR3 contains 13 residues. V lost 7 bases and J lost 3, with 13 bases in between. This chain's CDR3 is CASTRTDNYEQYF. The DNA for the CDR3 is TGTGCCAGCACCCGGACAGACAACTACGAGCAGTACTTC.

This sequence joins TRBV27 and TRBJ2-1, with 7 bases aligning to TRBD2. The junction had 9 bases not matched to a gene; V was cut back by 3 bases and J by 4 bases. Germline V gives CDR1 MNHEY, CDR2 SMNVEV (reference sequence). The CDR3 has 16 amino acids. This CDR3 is CASSFHVSGDYNEQFF. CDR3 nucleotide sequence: TGTGCCAGCAGTTTTCATGTAAGCGGGGATTACAATGAGCAGTTCTTC.

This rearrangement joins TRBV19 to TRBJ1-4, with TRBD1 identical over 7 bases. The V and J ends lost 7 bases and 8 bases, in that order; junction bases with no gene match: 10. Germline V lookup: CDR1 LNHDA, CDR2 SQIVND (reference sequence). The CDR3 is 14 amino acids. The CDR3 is CASKIDRVKEKLFF. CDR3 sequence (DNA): TGTGCCAGTAAGATCGACAGGGTGAAGGAAAAACTGTTTTTT.

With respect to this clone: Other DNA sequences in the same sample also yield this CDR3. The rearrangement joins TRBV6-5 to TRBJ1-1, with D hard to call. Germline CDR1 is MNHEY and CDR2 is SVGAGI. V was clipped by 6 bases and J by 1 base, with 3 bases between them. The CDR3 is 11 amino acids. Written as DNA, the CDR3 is TGTGCCAGCAGAGGGAACACTGAAGCTTTCTTT. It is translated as CASRGNTEAFF.

The CDR3 DNA is TGTGCCAGCACCATCGACACCATATATTTT. As protein: CASTIDTIYF. This chain uses TRBV21-1 with TRBJ1-3. TRBV21-1 is designated a pseudogene. This CDR3 spans 10 amino acids.

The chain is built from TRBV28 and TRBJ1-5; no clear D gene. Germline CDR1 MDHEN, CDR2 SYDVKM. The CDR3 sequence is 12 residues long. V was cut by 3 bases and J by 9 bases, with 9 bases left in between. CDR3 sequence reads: CASSFRSGPQHF. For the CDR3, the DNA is TGTGCCAGCAGTTTTCGATCAGGGCCCCAGCATTTT.

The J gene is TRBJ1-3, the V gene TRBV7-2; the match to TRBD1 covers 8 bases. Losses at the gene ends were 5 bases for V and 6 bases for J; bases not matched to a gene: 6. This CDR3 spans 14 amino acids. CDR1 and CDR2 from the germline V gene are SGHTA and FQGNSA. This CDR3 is CASSERQGANTIYF. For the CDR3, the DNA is TGTGCCAGCAGCGAGAGGCAGGGGGCAAACACCATATATTTT.

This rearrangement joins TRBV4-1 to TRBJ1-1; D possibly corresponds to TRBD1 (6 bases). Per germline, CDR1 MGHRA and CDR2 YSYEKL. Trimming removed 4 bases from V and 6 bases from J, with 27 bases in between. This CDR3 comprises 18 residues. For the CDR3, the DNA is TGCGCCAGCAGCCGTTTGCCGGGGGGGGCCCCTAGCCTCGCTGAAGCTTTCTTT. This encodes CASSRLPGGAPSLAEAFF.

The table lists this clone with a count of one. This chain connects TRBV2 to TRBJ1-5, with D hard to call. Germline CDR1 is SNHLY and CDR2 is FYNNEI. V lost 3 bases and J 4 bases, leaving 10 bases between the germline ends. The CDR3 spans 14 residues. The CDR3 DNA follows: TGTGCCAGCAGTGACTATGTGGAAAATCAGCCCCAGCATTTT. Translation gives CASSDYVENQPQHF.

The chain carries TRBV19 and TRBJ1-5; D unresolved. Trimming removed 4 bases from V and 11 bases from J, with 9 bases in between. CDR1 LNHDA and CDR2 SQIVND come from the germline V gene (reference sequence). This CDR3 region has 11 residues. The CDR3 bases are TGTGCCAGTAGTAGATCAAGGGCCCAGCATTTT. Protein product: CASSRSRAQHF.

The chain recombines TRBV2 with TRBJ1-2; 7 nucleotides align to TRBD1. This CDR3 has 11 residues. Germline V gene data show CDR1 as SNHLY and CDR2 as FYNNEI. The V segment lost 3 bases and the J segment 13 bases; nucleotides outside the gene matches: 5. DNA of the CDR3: TGTGCCAGCAGTGAGTCAGGGGGATTCACCTTC. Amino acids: CASSESGGFTF.

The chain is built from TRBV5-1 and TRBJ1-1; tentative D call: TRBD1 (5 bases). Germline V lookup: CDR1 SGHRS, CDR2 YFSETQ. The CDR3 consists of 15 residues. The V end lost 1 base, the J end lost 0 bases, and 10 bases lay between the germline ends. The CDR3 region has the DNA TGCGCCAGCAGCTTGTGGCAGGGCCTGAACACTGAAGCTTTCTTT. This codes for CASSLWQGLNTEAFF.

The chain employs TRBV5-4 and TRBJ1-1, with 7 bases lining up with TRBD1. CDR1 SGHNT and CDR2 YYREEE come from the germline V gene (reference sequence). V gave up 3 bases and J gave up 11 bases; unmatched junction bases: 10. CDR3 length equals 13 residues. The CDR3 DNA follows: TGTGCCAGCAGCTCCGGCGGGACAGTCATGGCTTTCTTT. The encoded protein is CASSSGGTVMAFF.

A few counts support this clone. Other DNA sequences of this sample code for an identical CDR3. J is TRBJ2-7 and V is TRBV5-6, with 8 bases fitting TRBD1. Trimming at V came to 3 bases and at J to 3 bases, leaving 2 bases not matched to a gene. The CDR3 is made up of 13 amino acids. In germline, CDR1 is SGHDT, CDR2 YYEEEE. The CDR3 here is CASSWTGSYEQYV. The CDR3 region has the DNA TGTGCCAGCAGCTGGACAGGGAGCTACGAGCAGTACGTC.

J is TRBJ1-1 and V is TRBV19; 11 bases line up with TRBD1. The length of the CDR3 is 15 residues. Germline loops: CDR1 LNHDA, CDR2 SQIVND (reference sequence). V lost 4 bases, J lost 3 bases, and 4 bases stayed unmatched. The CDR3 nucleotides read TGTGCCAGTAGTAGGGACAGGGGGAGGGACACTGAAGCTTTCTTT. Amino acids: CASSRDRGRDTEAFF. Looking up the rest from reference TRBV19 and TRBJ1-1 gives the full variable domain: DGGITQSPKYLFRKEGQNVTLSCEQNLNHDAMYWYRQDPGQGLRLIYYSQIVNDFQKGDIAEGYSVSREKKESFPLTVTSAQKNPTAFYLCASSRDRGRDTEAFFGQGTRLTVV.

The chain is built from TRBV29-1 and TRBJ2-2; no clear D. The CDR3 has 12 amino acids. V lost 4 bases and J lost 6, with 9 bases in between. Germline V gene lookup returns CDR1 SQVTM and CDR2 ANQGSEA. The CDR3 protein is CSVVWEAGELFF. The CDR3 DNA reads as TGCAGCGTTGTGTGGGAAGCCGGGGAGCTGTTTTTT.

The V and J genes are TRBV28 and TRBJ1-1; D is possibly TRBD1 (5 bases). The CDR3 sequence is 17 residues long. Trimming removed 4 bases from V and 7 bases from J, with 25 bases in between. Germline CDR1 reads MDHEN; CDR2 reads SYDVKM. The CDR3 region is CASSSPRDGPFLSEAFF. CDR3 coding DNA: TGTGCCAGCAGTTCACCACGGGACGGCCCGTTTCTTAGTGAAGCTTTCTTT.

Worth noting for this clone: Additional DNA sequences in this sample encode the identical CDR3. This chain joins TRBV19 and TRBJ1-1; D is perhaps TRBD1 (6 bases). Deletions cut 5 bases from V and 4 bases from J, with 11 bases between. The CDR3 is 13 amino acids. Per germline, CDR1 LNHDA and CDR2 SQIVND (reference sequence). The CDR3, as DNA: TGTGCCAGTAGTCGAAGGGGGGTCACTGAAGCTTTCTTT. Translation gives CASSRRGVTEAFF.

CDR3 loop: CASSLYEGGEAFF. In nucleotides, the CDR3 is TGTGCCAGCAGCTTATACGAAGGAGGTGAAGCTTTCTTT. The chain joins TRBV7-9 to TRBJ1-1; no clear D. Germline-derived CDR1 and CDR2 are SEHNR and FQNEAQ (reference sequence). This CDR3 contains 13 residues. V was cut by 2 bases and J by 7 bases, with 11 bases left in between.

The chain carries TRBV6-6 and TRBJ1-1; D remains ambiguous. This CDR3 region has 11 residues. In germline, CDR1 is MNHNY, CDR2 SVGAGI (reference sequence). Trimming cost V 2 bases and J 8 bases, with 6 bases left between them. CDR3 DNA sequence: TGTGCCAGCAGTTACGTACAGGAAGCTTTCTTT. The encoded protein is CASSYVQEAFF.

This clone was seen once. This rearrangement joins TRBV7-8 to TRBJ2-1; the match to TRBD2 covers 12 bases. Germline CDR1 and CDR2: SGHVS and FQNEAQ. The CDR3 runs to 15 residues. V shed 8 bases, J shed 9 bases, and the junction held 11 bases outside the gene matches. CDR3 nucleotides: TGTGCCAGCGGAGGATCTAGCGGGAGGGGTATTGAGCAGTTCTTC. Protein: CASGGSSGRGIEQFF.

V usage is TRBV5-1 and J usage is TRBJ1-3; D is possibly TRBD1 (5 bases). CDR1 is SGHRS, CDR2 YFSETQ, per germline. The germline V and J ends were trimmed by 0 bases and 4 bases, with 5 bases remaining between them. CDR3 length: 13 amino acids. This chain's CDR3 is CASSLAGGNTIYF. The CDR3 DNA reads TGCGCCAGCAGCTTGGCAGGGGGAAACACCATATATTTT. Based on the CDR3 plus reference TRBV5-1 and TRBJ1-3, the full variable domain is KAGVTQTPRYLIKTRGQQVTLSCSPISGHRSVSWYQQTPGQGLQFLFEYFSETQRNKGNFPGRFSGRQFSNSRSEMNVSTLELGDSALYLCASSLAGGNTIYFGEGSWLTVV.

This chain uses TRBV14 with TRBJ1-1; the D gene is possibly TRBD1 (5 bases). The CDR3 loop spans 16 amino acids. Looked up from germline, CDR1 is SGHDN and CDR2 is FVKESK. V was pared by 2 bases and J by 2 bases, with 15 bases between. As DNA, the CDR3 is TGTGCCAGCAGCCAATTGGTGGGACCCCTAAACACTGAAGCTTTCTTT. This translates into CASSQLVGPLNTEAFF.

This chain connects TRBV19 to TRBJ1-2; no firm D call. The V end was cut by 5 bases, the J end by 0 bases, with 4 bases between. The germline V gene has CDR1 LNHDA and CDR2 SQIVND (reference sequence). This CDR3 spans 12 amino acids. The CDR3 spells CASSYTNYGYTF. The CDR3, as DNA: TGTGCCAGTAGTTACACTAACTATGGCTACACCTTC.

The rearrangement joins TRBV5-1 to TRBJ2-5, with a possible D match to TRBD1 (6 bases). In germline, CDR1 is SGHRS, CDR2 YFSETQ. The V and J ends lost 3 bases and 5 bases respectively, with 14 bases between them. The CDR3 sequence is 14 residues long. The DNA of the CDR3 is TGCGCCAGCAGCTCAACCCAGGGGAGTGAGACCCAGTACTTC. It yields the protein CASSSTQGSETQYF.